Detailed here is one T cell receptor beta chain. The antigen is unknown. This record belongs to a study of post-analysis software for immune sequencing data. Study context: Relapsing-remitting, secondary progressive and progressive-relapsing multiple sclerosis courses were included. Findings and limits, study-wide: Relative to controls, patients had 5 or 6 TRBV segments at higher frequency, with TRBV5-6, TRBV5-1 and TRBV20-1 among these. Batch-matched samples strongly co-clustered by F measure. For normalized Chao1 diversity, multiple sclerosis patients scored significantly lower than controls did.

V trimming: 5 bases; J trimming: 3 bases; junction bases outside the gene matches: 4. The CDR3 covers 15 residues. Included in the TCR beta cDNA libraries were unique molecular identifiers. The T cell input of roughly 0.95 to 10 million gave approximately 460,000 cDNA molecules. TCRdb reanalysed the PCR reads using MiXCR and keeps one entry per CDR3 protein. The table lists roughly 600,000 distinct CDR3 sequences, about 40% of them singletons. The TCR comes from a girl aged 10-17 years with multiple sclerosis. This chain connects TRBV12-3 or TRBV12-4 to TRBJ2-2, with 9 bases matching TRBD1. Sequences were obtained from blood. CDR3 sequence (DNA): TGTGCCAGCAGTGGGGGACAGGGTGACACCGGGGAGCTGTTTTTT. Translation: CASSGGQGDTGELFF.